What follows is one T cell receptor (beta chain) and its context. This specimen belongs to a study of blood T cell repertoires in COVID-19. Method: immunoSEQ multiplex PCR; TCRdb's copy keeps in-frame clones and lacks some. This table has 190,000 or so clones, about nine tenths appearing once. The CDR3 sequence is 13 residues long. Germline CDR1 reads MNHEY; CDR2 reads SMNVEV (reference sequence). Deletions cut 10 bases from V and 8 bases from J, with 18 bases between. This receptor was obtained from a man aged 25-45 years who had recovered from COVID-19. The V gene is TRBV27, the J gene TRBJ2-1; D gene unclear. The specimen sequenced was PBMCs or T cells enriched from blood (not recorded which). CDR3 loop: CATKVVSADEQFF. In DNA form, the CDR3 reads TGTGCCACCAAGGTGGTTTCGGCGGATGAGCAGTTCTTC.